These T cell receptor beta chains were read from a single sample in a study of cytomegalovirus exposure and HLA in healthy donors. The data were produced by immunoSEQ multiplex PCR, yet TCRdb's version contains in-frame clones alone and is incomplete. This table has 160,000 or so clones, more than 75% appearing once. The sequencing sample was made of PBMCs. Source of these receptors: a man younger than 35 in good health and CMV-seronegative. Both conserved end residues are part of each CDR3. A D gene is named only where the DNA matches it firmly. The size entry is marked missing in some rows and otherwise reads once, few, many or a size class.

D	size	V	J	DNA	CDR3
.	.	TRBV5-6	TRBJ2-1	TGTGCCAGCAGACGAAGAGACGGGACTTTTAATGAGCAGTTCTTC	CASRRRDGTFNEQFF
.	.	TRBV4-1	TRBJ1-1	TGCGCCAGCAGCCGGGCGCGAACTGAAGCTTTCTTT	CASSRARTEAFF
TRBD1	.	TRBV28	TRBJ1-1	TGTGCCAGCGGAGGATTGGGACAGGGGAACACTGAAGCTTTCTTT	CASGGLGQGNTEAFF
.	.	TRBV10-2	TRBJ1-1	TGCGCCAGCAGTGAACAGAACACTGAAGCTTTCTTT	CASSEQNTEAFF
.	.	TRBV25-1	TRBJ2-5	TGTGCCAGCAGTGAATCTTCTAGCTCTATCGAGACCCAGTACTTC	CASSESSSSIETQYF
TRBD1	.	TRBV27	TRBJ2-1	TGTGCCAGCACCGAGGACAGGATGGGTTACAATGAGCAGTTCTTC	CASTEDRMGYNEQFF
TRBD2	.	TRBV7-2	TRBJ2-7	TGTGCCAGCAGCTTAGCGCCGACTAGCGGAGCCTACGAGCAGTACTTC	CASSLAPTSGAYEQYF
.	.	TRBV30	TRBJ1-3	TGTGCCTGGGGGAGGGTATCTGGAAACACCATATATTTT	CAWGRVSGNTIYF
.	once	TRBV6-5	TRBJ1-2	TGTGCCAGCAGTTTCCTAACTGGAGGAGGCTACACCTTC	CASSFLTGGGYTF
TRBD1	.	TRBV5-1	TRBJ1-6	TGCGCCAGCAGCGTAGACAGGGGAGGTTCACCCCTCCACTTT	CASSVDRGGSPLHF
TRBD2	.	TRBV7-9	TRBJ2-2	TGTGCCAGCAGCCCAAGACTAGCGGCTAACACCGGGGAGCTGTTTTTT	CASSPRLAANTGELFF
.	.	TRBV14	TRBJ2-1	TGTGCCAGCAGCCAGTCAGGGGCGAAAAATGAGCAGTTCTTC	CASSQSGAKNEQFF
.	.	TRBV27	TRBJ1-2	TGTGCCAGCAAAAAGACGGACTACTATGGCTACACCTTC	CASKKTDYYGYTF
.	.	TRBV5-1	TRBJ2-3	TGCGCCAGCAGCCCCGGGTCCGAAACAGATACGCAGTATTTT	CASSPGSETDTQYF
.	.	TRBV27	TRBJ1-2	TGTGCCAGCAGTTTAACTGACCGGACGGGGGGCTACACCTTC	CASSLTDRTGGYTF
TRBD2	few	TRBV2	TRBJ2-3	TGTGCCAGCACCGTGACTAGCGGAGCAACACAACAAAGCACAGATACGCAGTATTTT	CASTVTSGATQQSTDTQYF
.	few	TRBV27	TRBJ1-4	TGTGCCAGCAGTTTTCGAGGTCAAGAAAAACTGTTTTTT	CASSFRGQEKLFF
.	.	TRBV7-2	TRBJ1-6	TGTGCCAGCAGCCCCGCGGAGGGTTTGATTTCACCCCTCCACTTT	CASSPAEGLISPLHF
TRBD1	many	TRBV29-1	TRBJ2-3	TGCAGCGTCGGGACAGGGCCTAGCACAGATACGCAGTATTTT	CSVGTGPSTDTQYF
TRBD1	.	TRBV4-3	TRBJ2-7	TGCGCCAGCAGCCAAGGGGCGACAGGGTCGTACGAGCAGTACTTC	CASSQGATGSYEQYF
.	.	TRBV13	TRBJ2-1	TGTGCCAGCAGCTTCAGGGCGCAGGGTTACAATGAGCAGTTCTTC	CASSFRAQGYNEQFF
.	.	TRBV6-5	TRBJ1-5	TGTGCCAGCAGTACGGACAGTAATCAGCCCCAGCATTTT	CASSTDSNQPQHF
TRBD1	.	TRBV15	TRBJ2-1	TGTGCCACCAGCAGAGACGTCCGGGACAGTCTACAGTTCTTC	CATSRDVRDSLQFF
TRBD1	.	TRBV28	TRBJ2-1	TGTGCCAGCAGTCCCCTTGACAGGGGCCTTACTTGGGAGCAGTTCTTC	CASSPLDRGLTWEQFF
TRBD1	.	TRBV9	TRBJ1-2	TGTGCCAGCAGCGCAGCGGACAGGGGGCGTGATGGCTATGGCTACACCTTC	CASSAADRGRDGYGYTF
.	.	TRBV19	TRBJ2-2	TGTGCCAGTACGGGACTCAGGAACACCGGGGAGCTGTTTTTT	CASTGLRNTGELFF
.	.	TRBV2	TRBJ1-4	TGTGCCAGCAGTGGGGAAGGGAGGGGGGAAAAACTGTTTTTT	CASSGEGRGEKLFF
.	.	TRBV7-9	TRBJ2-3	TGTGCCAGCAGCGTGAGCGGAACTAGCACAGATACGCAGTATTTT	CASSVSGTSTDTQYF
.	.	TRBV5-6	TRBJ1-5	TGTGCCAGCAGCTTGGGCGGATATAGCAATCAGCCCCAGCATTTT	CASSLGGYSNQPQHF
.	.	TRBV4-2	TRBJ2-3	TGTGCCAGCAGTTATGGCCGTAACGCCCCGCTTAGCACAGATACGCAGTATTTT	CASSYGRNAPLSTDTQYF
.	.	TRBV10-1	TRBJ1-1	TGCGCCACCACTTGGCGTCACCGGCAGGACACTGAAGCTTTCTTT	CATTWRHRQDTEAFF
TRBD2	.	TRBV4-3	TRBJ2-3	TGCGCCAGCAGTTCAGAGGTAGCGGGAAACACAGATACGCAGTATTTT	CASSSEVAGNTDTQYF
.	few	TRBV7-9	TRBJ2-3	TGTGCCAGCAGCCCCCGTGGAGGGAGTGGAGCAGATACGCAGTATTTT	CASSPRGGSGADTQYF
TRBD1	once	TRBV5-1	TRBJ2-1	TGCGCCAGCAGCGTGCCGAAGACAGGGGGCTTGAATGAGCAGTTCTTC	CASSVPKTGGLNEQFF
TRBD1	.	TRBV25-1	TRBJ2-2	TGTGCCCCGAACCCAGGGACAGGACCAACTTCGGCTTCTGGGGAGCTGTTTTTT	CAPNPGTGPTSASGELFF
.	.	TRBV7-9	TRBJ2-5	TGTGCCAGCAGCTTAATTTATCAGGGGACCCAAGAGACCCAGTACTTC	CASSLIYQGTQETQYF
TRBD2	once	TRBV11-2	TRBJ2-1	TGTGCCAGCAGCGGGAGCGGGGGGAGTTTTTCCTACAATGAGCAGTTCTTC	CASSGSGGSFSYNEQFF
.	.	TRBV11-3	TRBJ2-2	TGTGCCAGCAGCTCCCCGGACAGCTGGAACACCGGGGAGCTGTTTTTT	CASSSPDSWNTGELFF
.	.	TRBV7-6	TRBJ2-7	TGTGCCAGCAGCTTAGAATCCAGCGCTTCCTACGAGCAGTACTTC	CASSLESSASYEQYF
.	.	TRBV5-1	TRBJ2-1	TGCGCCAGCAGCTCCCCAGTGGGGGCTGGCAATGAGCAGTTCTTC	CASSSPVGAGNEQFF
.	.	TRBV29-1	TRBJ2-1	TGCAGCGGGACTGCTCAGTACAATGAGCAGTTCTTC	CSGTAQYNEQFF
TRBD1	once	TRBV5-1	TRBJ2-2	TGCGCCAGCAGCCCGGACAGGCCCAACATCGGGGAGCTGTTTTTT	CASSPDRPNIGELFF
.	.	TRBV19	TRBJ2-7	TGTGCCAGTGGGGCGGGACGCGAGCAGTACTTC	CASGAGREQYF
.	few	TRBV4-1	TRBJ1-2	TGCGCCAGCAGCCAAGATCTGGGCAGGGGAGATGGCTACACCTTC	CASSQDLGRGDGYTF
.	.	TRBV28	TRBJ1-5	TGTGCCAGCTTAAAGTCGGGGAGCAGACTGGCGGGTTACAATCAGCCCCAGCATTTT	CASLKSGSRLAGYNQPQHF
TRBD2	.	TRBV2	TRBJ2-1	TGTGCCAGCTACGCGGGAGAAAACAATGAGCAGTTCTTC	CASYAGENNEQFF